This TCR beta chain was recovered during a study of cytomegalovirus exposure and HLA in healthy donors. Whole-study results and caveats: Across donors, sequencing depth was assumed by presence/absence analyses to be roughly uniform.

PCR used 60 Vbeta primers and 13 Jbeta primers. Repertoires were generated with immunoSEQ multiplex PCR, while TCRdb's copy carries only in-frame clones and drops some. The sample holds around 130,000 clones, 70% to 85% seen once. This clone has more than one count but fewer than ten. No antigen is known for it. The CDR3 is 15 residues long. Germline lookup yields CDR1 LGHNA and CDR2 YSLEER. V was cut by 4 bases and J by 6 bases, with 17 bases left in between. V and J are TRBV4-3 and TRBJ2-3; D might be TRBD2 (5 bases). The sequence derives from a boy aged 2-9 years in good health and CMV-seronegative. Material: PBMCs. The DNA of the CDR3 is TGCGCCAGCAGCCCCAAGCAAACTCCGGGGGATACGCAGTATTTT. Translation: CASSPKQTPGDTQYF.